This is a list of T cell receptor beta chains from one sample in a study of T-cell reconstitution after alpha-beta-depleted transplantation in children. TCRdb re-called the PCR reads with MiXCR, one entry per CDR3 protein. The sample records fewer than 35,000 distinct CDR3 sequences, 5% to 7% being singletons. Sequencing was performed on peripheral blood, taken 60 days after TCRalphabeta/CD19-depleted stem cell transplant. The source is a child less than two years old who had a stem cell transplant for acute myeloid leukemia, so the T cells may come from the graft donor. CDR3s leave out the opening cysteine and the closing phenylalanine or tryptophan.

v_call: TRBV4-2; cdr3_length: 16; j_call: TRBJ2-5; cdr3_aa: ASSQEGFSGRGGETQY
v_call: TRBV19; cdr3_length: 17; j_call: TRBJ1-5; cdr3_aa: ASSIGAGRGAIGNQPQH
v_call: TRBV6-2/TRBV6-3; cdr3_length: 10; j_call: TRBJ2-3; cdr3_aa: ASKLRKDTQY
v_call: TRBV11-2; cdr3_length: 13; j_call: TRBJ2-5; cdr3_aa: ASSFVGGSRETQY
v_call: TRBV7-6; cdr3_length: 15; j_call: TRBJ2-7; cdr3_aa: ASSLEAGQVSSYEQY
v_call: TRBV28; cdr3_length: 12; j_call: TRBJ1-4; cdr3_aa: ASSSPYRGEKLF
v_call: TRBV27; cdr3_length: 10; j_call: TRBJ2-1; cdr3_aa: ASSFIGNEQF
v_call: TRBV7-2; cdr3_length: 13; j_call: TRBJ1-3; cdr3_aa: ASSLADLPGNTIY
v_call: TRBV4-1; cdr3_length: 16; j_call: TRBJ2-1; cdr3_aa: ASSQATPGLAGYNEQF
v_call: TRBV28; cdr3_length: 12; j_call: TRBJ1-6; cdr3_aa: ASSLGPAASPLH